This T cell receptor beta chain was sequenced for a study of cytomegalovirus exposure and HLA in healthy donors. Study results and limitations: Clusters of TCRs from the first cohort tended to co-occur in the roughly 120 validation repertoires (as a later analysis found).

Concerning this clone: The target antigen is unknown.

TCRdb's table, derived via immunoSEQ multiplex PCR, lists solely in-frame clones and lacks some. This sample yields about 110,000 clones, of which approximately 96% are seen a single time; 0.67% belongs to the top ten. Trimming removed 4 bases from V and 3 bases from J; junction bases left unmatched: 6. Germline CDR1 is SGHTA and CDR2 is FQGNSA. The CDR3 spans 16 residues. This chain joins TRBV7-2 and TRBJ2-5; the match to TRBD2 covers 12 bases. This clonotype was sampled from a woman under 30 in good health and CMV-seronegative. The specimen sequenced was PBMCs. The CDR3 is CASSYSGLAGKETQYF. In DNA, the CDR3 is TGTGCCAGCAGCTACTCCGGACTAGCGGGGAAAGAGACCCAGTACTTC. The variable domain in full, completed from reference TRBV7-2 and TRBJ2-5, reads GAGVSQSPSNKVTEKGKDVELRCDPISGHTALYWYRQSLGQGLEFLIYFQGNSAPDKSGLPSDRFSAERTGGSVSTLTIQRTQQEDSAVYLCASSYSGLAGKETQYFGPGTRLLVL.